The 29 T cell receptor beta chains below all came from one sample that was sequenced in a study of early stage breast cancer tumors. Repertoires were generated with immunoSEQ multiplex PCR, while TCRdb's copy carries only in-frame clones and drops some. The sample lists about 72,000 clones; around four fifths were seen once. The sequencing sample was made of blood. Receptor source: a person aged 55 to 70 with breast cancer.

The chain has TRBV11-2 and TRBJ1-1; no definite D call. From germline, CDR1 is SGHAT and CDR2 FQNNGV. The CDR3 contains 13 residues. The V and J ends lost 5 bases and 5 bases respectively, with 12 bases between them. Here the CDR3 DNA reads TGTGCCAGCAGCCTACCCCAAGGAACTGAAGCTTTCTTT. This codes for CASSLPQGTEAFF.

The V call is TRBV2, the J call TRBJ1-4, with a possible D match to TRBD1 (5 bases). The CDR3 covers 14 residues. CDR1 is SNHLY and CDR2 is FYNNEI in the germline V gene. Trimming removed 8 bases at V and 1 base at J, with 11 bases between. The CDR3 nucleotides are TGTGCCAGCGCATGGGACGGAACTAATGAAAAACTGTTTTTT. This sequence encodes CASAWDGTNEKLFF.

This clone was seen a single time. The rearrangement uses TRBV28 and TRBJ1-5; D uncertain. Germline-derived CDR1 and CDR2 are MDHEN and SYDVKM. Trimming took 5 bases from V and 0 from J, leaving 8 bases between them. The CDR3 spans 14 residues. In DNA, the CDR3 is TGTGCCAGCAGTCCCTCCGGTAGCAATCAGCCCCAGCATTTT. Residues: CASSPSGSNQPQHF.

The V and J genes are TRBV11-2 and TRBJ1-2; D might be TRBD1 (5 bases). Trimming stripped 1 base from V and 4 bases from J, with 10 bases between. Germline V gene data show CDR1 as SGHAT and CDR2 as FQNNGV. The CDR3 covers 14 residues. Here the CDR3 DNA reads TGTGCCAGCAGCTTAGGAACAGGCGGCTATGGCTACACCTTC. This gives the protein CASSLGTGGYGYTF.

This clone was recorded once. This chain links TRBV7-9 with TRBJ1-4; 12 bases are shared with TRBD1. Per germline, CDR1 SEHNR and CDR2 FQNEAQ (reference sequence). V lost 1 base to trimming and J lost 10 bases; unmatched junction nucleotides: 13. The CDR3 is made up of 18 amino acids. The CDR3 reads CASSLEGQGAKASGKLFF. The CDR3 DNA sequence: TGTGCCAGCAGCTTAGAGGGACAGGGGGCAAAAGCTTCAGGAAAACTGTTTTTT.

The V call is TRBV11-2, the J call TRBJ2-1, with D hard to call. Trimming stripped 5 bases from V and 3 bases from J, with 11 bases between. Germline V gene data show CDR1 as SGHAT and CDR2 as FQNNGV. The CDR3 covers 14 residues. As DNA, the CDR3 is TGTGCCAGCAGCATGGGGTATAGCTACAATGAGCAGTTCTTC. It is translated as CASSMGYSYNEQFF.

The chain has TRBV18 and TRBJ2-3; the D is unclear. Germline V lookup: CDR1 KGHSH, CDR2 LQKENI. The CDR3 contains 11 residues. The V gene lost 3 bases and the J gene lost 3 bases, with 1 base spanning the gap. The CDR3 is CASSPTDTQYF. The CDR3 coding sequence is TGTGCCAGCTCACCTACAGATACGCAGTATTTT. The full variable domain, its missing parts supplied by reference TRBV18 and TRBJ2-3, is NAGVMQNPRHLVRRRGQEARLRCSPMKGHSHVYWYRQLPEEGLKFMVYLQKENIIDESGMPKERFSAEFPKEGPSILRIQQVVRGDSAAYFCASSPTDTQYFGPGTRLTVL.

CDR3 sequence (DNA): TGTGCCAGCACCTCAGTGGGCAGCGGCTACACCTTC. This translates into CASTSVGSGYTF. The J gene is TRBJ1-2, the V gene TRBV28; D not certain. The length of the CDR3 is 12 residues. Germline CDR1 and CDR2: MDHEN and SYDVKM. The V gene lost 7 bases and the J gene lost 8 bases, with 14 bases spanning the gap.

The chain links TRBV11-2 to TRBJ1-1, with D perhaps matching TRBD1 (5 bases). The CDR3 has 15 amino acids. The V and J ends lost 1 base and 4 bases respectively, with 13 bases between them. The germline V gene encodes CDR1 SGHAT and CDR2 FQNNGV. CDR3 nucleotides: TGTGCCAGCAGCTTAGCCGGCGGGACCTCCACTGAAGCTTTCTTT. Encoded protein: CASSLAGGTSTEAFF. Supplemented by reference TRBV11-2 and TRBJ1-1, the full variable domain reads EAGVAQSPRYKIIEKRQSVAFWCNPISGHATLYWYQQILGQGPKLLIQFQNNGVVDDSQLPKDRFSAERLKGVDSTLKIQPAKLEDSAVYLCASSLAGGTSTEAFFGQGTRLTVV.

This rearrangement joins TRBV2 to TRBJ2-7; D is undetermined. V was clipped by 6 bases and J by 0 bases, with 9 bases between them. This CDR3 has 13 amino acids. The germline V gene encodes CDR1 SNHLY and CDR2 FYNNEI. The CDR3 here is CASRRLSSYEQYF. The CDR3 DNA follows: TGTGCCAGCAGGCGCCTGAGCTCCTACGAGCAGTACTTC.

The chain uses TRBV7-9 and TRBJ1-2; D not certain. Looked up from germline, CDR1 is SEHNR and CDR2 is FQNEAQ (reference sequence). This CDR3 region has 13 residues. Trimming shortened V by 3 bases and J by 8 bases, and 13 bases separated the two germline ends. The CDR3 coding sequence is TGTGCCAGCAGCTTTCAAGGGATGGTAGGCTACACCTTC. Protein product: CASSFQGMVGYTF.

The chain links TRBV5-1 to TRBJ2-3, with 11 bases that match TRBD2. Germline loops: CDR1 SGHRS, CDR2 YFSETQ. This CDR3 region has 16 residues. V gave up 3 bases and J gave up 6 bases; unmatched junction bases: 9. The CDR3 loop is CASSSFLAGGADTQYF. The DNA for the CDR3 is TGCGCCAGCAGCTCGTTCCTAGCGGGGGGAGCTGATACGCAGTATTTT.

This sequence joins TRBV11-3 and TRBJ2-2, with D unclear. The germline V and J ends were trimmed by 4 bases and 3 bases, with 6 bases remaining between them. CDR3 length: 13 residues. The germline gives CDR1 SGHNT, CDR2 YENEEA. The DNA for the CDR3 is TGTGCCAGCAGCTCGGTCCACACCGGGGAGCTGTTTTTT. Residues: CASSSVHTGELFF.

The rearrangement links TRBV2 to TRBJ2-1, with 10 bases matching TRBD2. Germline-derived CDR1 and CDR2 are SNHLY and FYNNEI. The trim removed 8 bases at V and 8 bases at J, leaving 21 bases unmatched. This CDR3 region has 18 residues. CDR3 nucleotide sequence: TGTGCCAGCGGCTCCGCCGCTTCACTAGCGGGGATAGTCGATGAGCAGTTCTTC. This codes for CASGSAASLAGIVDEQFF.

The chain is built from TRBV4-3 and TRBJ2-7; D is uncertain. With 1 base removed from V and 3 bases from J, the gap between germline ends came to 7 bases. From germline, CDR1 is LGHNA and CDR2 YSLEER. The CDR3 length is 13 residues. CDR3 coding DNA: TGCGCCAGCAGCCAAGCCTACGGCTACGAGCAGTACTTC. This gives the protein CASSQAYGYEQYF.

The chain carries TRBV2 and TRBJ1-2; perhaps TRBD1 as D (5 bases). Germline values: CDR1 SNHLY, CDR2 FYNNEI. The CDR3 sequence is 12 residues long. Trimming took off 6 bases at V and 8 bases at J, with 13 bases between the two ends. The chain's CDR3 is CASRPGEGGYTF. In nucleotides, the CDR3 is TGTGCCAGCAGGCCGGGGGAGGGAGGCTACACCTTC.

This clone was detected ten times or more. The rearrangement links TRBV5-1 to TRBJ1-1, with 8 bases identical to TRBD1. This CDR3 has 12 residues. J lost 10 bases, V lost 1 base, and 3 bases had no gene match. Germline CDR1 is SGHRS and CDR2 is YFSETQ. CDR3 coding DNA: TGCGCCAGCAGCTTGACGGGACAGGTAGCTTTCTTT. Residues: CASSLTGQVAFF.

This chain uses TRBV28 with TRBJ2-1, with D possibly TRBD1 on 5 matching bases. The CDR3 totals 15 residues. The V and J ends lost 7 bases and 3 bases respectively, with 16 bases between them. Germline V gene lookup returns CDR1 MDHEN and CDR2 SYDVKM. The CDR3 DNA reads as TGTGCCAGCACAGGCAGGGATCTGGGCTACAATGAGCAGTTCTTC. This codes for CASTGRDLGYNEQFF.

The chain recombines TRBV4-1 with TRBJ1-1; 7 nucleotides agree with TRBD1. The CDR3 contains 15 residues. CDR1 and CDR2 (germline): MGHRA, YSYEKL. The trim removed 3 bases at V and 5 bases at J, leaving 9 bases unmatched. The CDR3 protein is CASSQIPTGDTEAFF. The CDR3 DNA follows: TGCGCCAGCAGCCAGATCCCCACAGGGGATACTGAAGCTTTCTTT.

The chain combines TRBV6-1 with TRBJ1-3; D gene unclear. V lost 6 bases, J lost 0 bases, and 12 bases lay in between. The CDR3 has 15 amino acids. The germline gives CDR1 MNHNS, CDR2 SASEGT. In DNA, the CDR3 is TGTGCCAGCAGACCAATGGGAACCTCTGGAAACACCATATATTTT. Residues: CASRPMGTSGNTIYF.

This chain connects TRBV28 to TRBJ1-5; the D gene is possibly TRBD1 (6 bases). The germline CDR1 and CDR2 sequences are MDHEN and SYDVKM. The V end was cut by 3 bases, the J end by 4 bases, with 19 bases between. The CDR3 extends over 17 amino acids. The CDR3 coding sequence is TGTGCCAGCAGTTTTTGGCGGGGGCAAGGTGGGAATCAGCCCCAGCATTTT. Translation gives CASSFWRGQGGNQPQHF.

This clone has more than one count but fewer than ten. The rearrangement links TRBV5-6 to TRBJ2-2; possibly TRBD1 for D (7 bases). Trimming shortened V by 4 bases and J by 3 bases, and 19 bases separated the two germline ends. Germline CDR1 is SGHDT and CDR2 is YYEEEE. The CDR3 loop spans 17 amino acids. The CDR3 region has the DNA TGTGCCAGCAGCATGGGGGACGCCAGGGGGGACACCGGGGAGCTGTTTTTT. It codes for CASSMGDARGDTGELFF.

V gene TRBV10-1 combines with J gene TRBJ2-2; D unclear. Trimming cost V 0 bases and J 1 base, with 3 bases left between them. This CDR3 has 14 residues. CDR1 is WNHNN, CDR2 SYGVQD, per germline (reference sequence). The DNA for the CDR3 is TGCGCCAGCAGTGAGTCGGGGAACACCGGGGAGCTGTTTTTT. Protein product: CASSESGNTGELFF.

The CDR3 loop reads CASSLDGNNEKLFF. The CDR3 nucleotides read TGTGCCAGCAGCTTAGATGGGAATAATGAAAAACTGTTTTTT. The chain links TRBV7-9 to TRBJ1-4; D is unclear. The CDR3 consists of 14 residues. Germline V gives CDR1 SEHNR, CDR2 FQNEAQ (reference sequence). V was pared by 1 base and J by 4 bases, with 7 bases between.

The chain couples TRBV11-2 to TRBJ2-7; TRBD2 is a possible D gene (6 bases). Germline V gene data show CDR1 as SGHAT and CDR2 as FQNNGV. CDR3 size: 17 residues. Trimming took off 1 base at V and 0 bases at J, with 16 bases between the two ends. CDR3 residues: CASSLAPPGGNSYEQYF. In DNA, the CDR3 is TGTGCCAGCAGCTTAGCCCCGCCGGGCGGGAACTCCTACGAGCAGTACTTC.

This chain joins TRBV5-8 and TRBJ1-5; D gene uncertain. The V gene's germline CDR1 is SGHTS and CDR2 YDEGEE. V dropped 1 base and J dropped 7 bases, with 18 bases sitting between them. CDR3 size: 16 residues. The CDR3: CASSLYRVAGWQPQHF. CDR3 DNA: TGTGCCAGCAGCTTGTATCGGGTGGCGGGGTGGCAGCCCCAGCATTTT. Looking up the rest from reference TRBV5-8 and TRBJ1-5 gives the full variable domain: EAGVTQSPTHLIKTRGQQATLRCSPISGHTSVYWYQQALGLGLQFLLWYDEGEERNRGNFPPRFSGRQFPNYSSELNVNALELEDSALYLCASSLYRVAGWQPQHFGDGTRLSIL.

The table lists this clone with a count of one. The chain combines TRBV28 with TRBJ1-5; 8 bases agree with TRBD1. The V and J ends lost 3 bases and 6 bases, in that order; junction bases with no gene match: 7. CDR1 is MDHEN and CDR2 is SYDVKM in the germline V gene. The length of the CDR3 is 15 residues. DNA for the CDR3: TGTGCCAGCAGTTTCAGGGGGCCAGGGGTTCAGCCCCAGCATTTT. Translation: CASSFRGPGVQPQHF.

This clone was counted between two and nine times. The rearrangement links TRBV2 to TRBJ2-7, with D maybe TRBD1 (7 bases). Trimming shortened V by 5 bases and J by 3 bases, and 11 bases separated the two germline ends. Germline assignment: CDR1 SNHLY and CDR2 FYNNEI. The CDR3 has 13 amino acids. DNA for the CDR3: TGTGCCAGCAGTCAGGGGGGAAACTACGAGCAGTACTTC. Its protein is CASSQGGNYEQYF.

This rearrangement joins TRBV6-1 to TRBJ2-1; 8 bases match TRBD1. Per germline, CDR1 MNHNS and CDR2 SASEGT. Losses at the gene ends were 6 bases for V and 9 bases for J; bases not matched to a gene: 13. The CDR3 runs 15 residues. The DNA of the CDR3 is TGTGCCAGCAGGGTCGACAGGGGACGACGGGGTGAGCAGTTCTTC. Its translation: CASRVDRGRRGEQFF.